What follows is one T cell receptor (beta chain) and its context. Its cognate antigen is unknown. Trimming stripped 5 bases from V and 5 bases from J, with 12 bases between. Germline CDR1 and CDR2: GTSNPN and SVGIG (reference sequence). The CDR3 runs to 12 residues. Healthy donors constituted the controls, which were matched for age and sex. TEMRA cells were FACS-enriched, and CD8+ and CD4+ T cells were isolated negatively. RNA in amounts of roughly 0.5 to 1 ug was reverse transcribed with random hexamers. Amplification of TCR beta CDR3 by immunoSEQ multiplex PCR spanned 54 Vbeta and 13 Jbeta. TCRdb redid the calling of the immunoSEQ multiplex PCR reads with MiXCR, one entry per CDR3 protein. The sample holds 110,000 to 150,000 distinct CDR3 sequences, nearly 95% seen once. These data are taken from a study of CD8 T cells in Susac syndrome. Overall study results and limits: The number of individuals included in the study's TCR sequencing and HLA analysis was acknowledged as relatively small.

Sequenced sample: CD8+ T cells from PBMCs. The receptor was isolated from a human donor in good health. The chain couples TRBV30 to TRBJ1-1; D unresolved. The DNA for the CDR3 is TGTGCCTGGCGGACCCAAAGAACTGAAGCTTTCTTT. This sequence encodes CAWRTQRTEAFF.